The 8 T cell receptor beta chains reported below all come from one sample, sequenced in a study of cytomegalovirus exposure and HLA in healthy donors. PCR amplification relied on 60 Vbeta primers (plus 13 Jbeta primers). Measured with immunoSEQ multiplex PCR; TCRdb has only the in-frame clones, and not every one. The data contain about 110,000 clones, roughly 82% of them seen just once; the ten biggest clones take up under 2%. The sequenced sample consisted of PBMCs. The source of these receptors is a man between 45 and 60 years old in good health and CMV-seronegative.

The genes are TRBV19 and TRBJ1-5; TRBD1 agrees at 9 bases. CDR1 LNHDA and CDR2 SQIVND come from the germline V gene (reference sequence). CDR3 length equals 16 residues. Trimming at V came to 3 bases and at J to 2 bases, leaving 5 bases not matched to a gene. CDR3 protein: CASSMGRTGGNQPQHF. The CDR3 DNA is TGTGCCAGTAGTATGGGGCGGACAGGGGGCAATCAGCCCCAGCATTTT. Full variable domain (rest looked up from reference TRBV19 and TRBJ1-5): DGGITQSPKYLFRKEGQNVTLSCEQNLNHDAMYWYRQDPGQGLRLIYYSQIVNDFQKGDIAEGYSVSREKKESFPLTVTSAQKNPTAFYLCASSMGRTGGNQPQHFGDGTRLSIL.

This sequence joins TRBV13 and TRBJ2-1; D is perhaps TRBD2 (7 bases). This CDR3 comprises 15 residues. V was shortened by 2 bases and J by 2 bases, with 10 bases between the two germline ends. In germline, CDR1 is PRHDT, CDR2 FYEKMQ (reference sequence). The chain's CDR3 is CASSLKRDTYNEQFF. The CDR3 coding sequence is TGTGCCAGCAGCTTAAAGCGGGACACCTACAATGAGCAGTTCTTC. The full variable domain, completed using reference TRBV13 and TRBJ2-1, is AAGVIQSPRHLIKEKRETATLKCYPIPRHDTVYWYQQGPGQDPQFLISFYEKMQSDKGSIPDRFSAQQFSDYHSELNMSSLELGDSALYFCASSLKRDTYNEQFFGPGTRLTVL.

The J gene is TRBJ1-6, the V gene TRBV2; D gene ambiguous. V was shortened by 6 bases and J by 2 bases, with 8 bases between the two germline ends. The CDR3 has 14 amino acids. Germline V gives CDR1 SNHLY, CDR2 FYNNEI. The CDR3 coding sequence is TGTGCCAGCAGAAAAGAGACCTATAATTCACCCCTCCACTTT. Residues: CASRKETYNSPLHF.

This clone was observed a few times. Here the CDR3 DNA reads TGCAGCGTTGTGGCGAACACTGAAGCTTTCTTT. Protein sequence: CSVVANTEAFF. This sequence joins TRBV29-1 and TRBJ1-1, with unresolved D. The CDR3 covers 11 residues. Germline lookup yields CDR1 SQVTM and CDR2 ANQGSEA. V lost 4 bases to trimming and J lost 1 base, with 4 bases between them.

The V and J genes are TRBV7-8 and TRBJ1-1; TRBD1 matches at 10 bases. The CDR3 covers 13 residues. Germline V gene sequence: CDR1 SGHVS, CDR2 FQNEAQ. Losses at the gene ends were 5 bases for V and 6 bases for J; bases not matched to a gene: 3. CDR3 residues: CASSRQGASEAFF. In DNA form, the CDR3 reads TGTGCCAGCAGCCGACAGGGGGCCTCTGAAGCTTTCTTT.

This clone was counted once. The V and J genes are TRBV30 and TRBJ1-2, with D tentatively TRBD1 (6 bases). V dropped 0 bases and J dropped 7 bases, with 9 bases sitting between them. This CDR3 comprises 12 residues. Per germline, CDR1 GTSNPN and CDR2 SVGIG (reference sequence). Here the CDR3 reads CAWSVPRGGYTF. DNA of the CDR3: TGTGCCTGGAGTGTCCCCAGGGGTGGCTACACCTTC.

This rearrangement joins TRBV29-1 to TRBJ1-4; 9 bases align to TRBD1. V trimming: 0 bases; J trimming: 12 bases; junction bases outside the gene matches: 5. This CDR3 comprises 13 residues. CDR1 SQVTM and CDR2 ANQGSEA come from the germline V gene. CDR3 sequence: CSVEEQGARELFF. CDR3 DNA sequence: TGCAGCGTTGAAGAACAGGGGGCGCGGGAACTGTTTTTT.

The rearrangement uses TRBV18 and TRBJ1-6; D is unresolved. V shed 6 bases and J shed 0 bases, with 15 bases lying between them. There are 17 residues in the CDR3. The germline V gene encodes CDR1 KGHSH and CDR2 LQKENI. The CDR3 sequence: CASSARREDSYNSPLHF. In DNA form, the CDR3 reads TGTGCCAGCTCCGCCAGAAGGGAGGACTCCTATAATTCACCCCTCCACTTT.